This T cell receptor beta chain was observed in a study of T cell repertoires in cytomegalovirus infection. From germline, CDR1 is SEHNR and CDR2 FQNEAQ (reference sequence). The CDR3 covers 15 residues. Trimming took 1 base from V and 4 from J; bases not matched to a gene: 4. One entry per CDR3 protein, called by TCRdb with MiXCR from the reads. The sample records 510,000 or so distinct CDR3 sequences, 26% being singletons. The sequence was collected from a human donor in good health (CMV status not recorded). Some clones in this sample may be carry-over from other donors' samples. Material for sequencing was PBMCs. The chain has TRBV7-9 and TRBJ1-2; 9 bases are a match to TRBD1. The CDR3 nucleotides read TGTGCCAGCAGCTTAGACAGGGGGCTAAGCTATGGCTACACCTTC. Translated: CASSLDRGLSYGYTF. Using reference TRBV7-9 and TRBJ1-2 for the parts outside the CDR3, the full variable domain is DTGVSQNPRHKITKRGQNVTFRCDPISEHNRLYWYRQTLGQGPEFLTYFQNEAQLEKSRLLSDRFSAERPKGSFSTLEIQRTEQGDSAMYLCASSLDRGLSYGYTFGSGTRLTVV.